Below are 4 T cell receptor beta chains sequenced from a single sample in a study of T cells after yellow fever vaccination. In TCRdb, the 5' RACE reads were re-called with MiXCR into one record per CDR3 protein. The sample has some 350,000 distinct CDR3 sequences; roughly 10% are singletons. Specimen: PBMCs, collected on the day of the first yellow fever vaccination. These receptors all come from a man younger than 35 who received the YFV17D yellow fever vaccine.

The rearrangement joins TRBV9 to TRBJ2-1; D assignment may be TRBD1 or TRBD2 (7 bases each). The germline V and J ends were trimmed by 6 bases and 9 bases, with 22 bases remaining between them. Germline CDR1 and CDR2: SGDLS and YYNGEE. The CDR3 consists of 15 residues. The chain's CDR3 is CASMRGTAGGGEQFF. The CDR3 bases are TGTGCCAGCATGCGGGGGACAGCCGGGGGAGGTGAGCAGTTCTTC.

This clonotype was detected ten times or more. The chain employs TRBV5-1 and TRBJ1-2, with 11 positions matching TRBD1. CDR1 SGHRS and CDR2 YFSETQ come from the germline V gene. The CDR3 consists of 15 residues. Unmatched junction bases numbered 6, after V lost 0 bases and J lost 8 bases. CDR3 DNA: TGCGCCAGCAGCTTGGCCGGGACAGGGGGGGAAGGCTACACCTTC. This sequence encodes CASSLAGTGGEGYTF.

The V call is TRBV2, the J call TRBJ2-2; D unclear. Trimming took off 8 bases at V and 6 bases at J, with 10 bases between the two ends. The CDR3 covers 12 residues. Germline lookup yields CDR1 SNHLY and CDR2 FYNNEI. The CDR3 DNA reads as TGTGCCAGCGGCAACGAGGCCGGGGAGCTGTTTTTT. This sequence encodes CASGNEAGELFF.

In its sample, this clonotype was seen a few times. The chain uses TRBV20-1 and TRBJ1-1, with TRBD1 matching 7 bases. CDR3 length equals 13 residues. CDR1 and CDR2 (germline): DFQATT, SNEGSKA (reference sequence). Losses at the gene ends were 5 bases for V and 6 bases for J; bases not matched to a gene: 9. DNA for the CDR3: TGCAGTGCTGCACAGGGGTCTAGCGCTGAAGCTTTCTTT. This gives the protein CSAAQGSSAEAFF.